This T cell receptor beta chain was sequenced during a study of T cells in Graves' hyperthyroidism and ophthalmopathy. The length of the CDR3 is 11 residues. Germline V gene sequence: CDR1 LNHDA, CDR2 SQIVND (reference sequence). V shed 5 bases and J shed 10 bases, with 11 bases lying between them. Diagnoses used clinical symptoms, serum thyroxine and TRAb, thyroid ultrasound and orbital computed tomography. This clonotype was detected many times. Its antigen is not known. Study-wide results and caveats: A model of 13 V-J pairs discriminated ophthalmopathy from stable hyperthyroidism. Blood also carried most thyroid clonotypes expanded above 0.001.

Regions amplified from RNA transcripts were the TCR beta CDR3 regions. Using the HTBI primer set, a first-round RT-PCR was run on the TCR CDR3. Using its own MiXCR run on the multiplex PCR reads, TCRdb lists one record per CDR3 protein. The table lists more than 550,000 distinct CDR3 sequences, about 45% of them singletons. J is TRBJ1-2 and V is TRBV19; possible D gene TRBD1, 6 bases. This receptor was taken from an adult man with Graves' disease, either hyperthyroidism or ophthalmopathy (not recorded which). Sample: peripheral blood or thyroid tissue (not recorded which). The DNA of the CDR3 is TGTGCCAGTAGTGTCTGGACAGACTACACCTTC. This codes for CASSVWTDYTF.